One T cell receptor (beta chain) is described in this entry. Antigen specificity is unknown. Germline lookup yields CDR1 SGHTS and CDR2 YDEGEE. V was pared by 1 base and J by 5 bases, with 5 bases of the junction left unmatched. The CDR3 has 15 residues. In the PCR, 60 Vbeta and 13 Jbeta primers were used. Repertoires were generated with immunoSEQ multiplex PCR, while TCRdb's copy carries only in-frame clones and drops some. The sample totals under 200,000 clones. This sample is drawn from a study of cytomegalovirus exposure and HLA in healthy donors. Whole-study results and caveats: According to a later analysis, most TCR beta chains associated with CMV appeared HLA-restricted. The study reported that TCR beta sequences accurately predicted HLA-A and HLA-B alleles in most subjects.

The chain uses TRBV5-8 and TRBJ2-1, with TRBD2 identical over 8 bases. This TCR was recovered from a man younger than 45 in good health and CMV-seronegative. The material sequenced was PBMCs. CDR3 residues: CASSLWRGEHNEQFF. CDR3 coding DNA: TGTGCCAGCAGCTTGTGGCGGGGGGAACACAATGAGCAGTTCTTC.